The T cell receptor (beta chain) under discussion was sequenced for a study of T cell changes during pregnancy in multiple sclerosis. Sequenced by immunoSEQ multiplex PCR; TCRdb stores in-frame clones only, minus some. Seen here are approximately 100,000 clones, approximately 92% observed once, and the top ten hold around 3.1%. This CDR3 has 11 amino acids. Germline V gives CDR1 MNHEY, CDR2 SMNVEV (reference sequence). V was pared by 3 bases and J by 6 bases, with 3 bases between. The sample was peripheral blood, taken in the second trimester of pregnancy. This receptor was identified in a female donor with multiple sclerosis, enrolled in a pregnancy study. The chain has TRBV27 and TRBJ2-1; D call uncertain. Here the CDR3 reads CASSFINEQFF. The CDR3 DNA reads TGTGCCAGCAGTTTTATCAATGAGCAGTTCTTC.